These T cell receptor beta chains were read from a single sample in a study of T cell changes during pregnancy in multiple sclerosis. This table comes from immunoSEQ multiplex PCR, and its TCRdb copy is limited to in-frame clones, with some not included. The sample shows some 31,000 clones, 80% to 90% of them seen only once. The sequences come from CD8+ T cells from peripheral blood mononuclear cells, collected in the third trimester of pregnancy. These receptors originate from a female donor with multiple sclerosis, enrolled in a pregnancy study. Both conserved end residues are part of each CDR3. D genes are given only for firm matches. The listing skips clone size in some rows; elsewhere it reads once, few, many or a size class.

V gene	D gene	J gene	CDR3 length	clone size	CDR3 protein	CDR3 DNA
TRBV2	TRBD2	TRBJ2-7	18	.	CASSIPATSGGQTSEQYF	TGTGCCAGCAGTATACCCGCTACTAGCGGGGGGCAGACCTCCGAGCAGTACTTC
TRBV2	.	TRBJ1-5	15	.	CASSEFANLNQPQHF	TGTGCCAGCAGTGAATTCGCGAATCTCAATCAGCCCCAGCATTTT
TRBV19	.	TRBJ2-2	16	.	CASSISGGAVTGELFF	TGTGCCAGTAGTATCTCGGGTGGCGCGGTCACCGGGGAGCTGTTTTTT
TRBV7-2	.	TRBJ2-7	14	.	CASSLVLFSYEQYF	TGTGCCAGCAGCTTAGTATTGTTCTCCTACGAGCAGTACTTC
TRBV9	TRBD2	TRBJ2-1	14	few	CASSVVIAGDEQFF	TGTGCCAGCAGCGTAGTAATAGCGGGAGATGAGCAGTTCTTC
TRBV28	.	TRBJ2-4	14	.	CASSLDLPGDIQYF	TGTGCCAGCAGTTTAGACCTCCCCGGGGACATTCAGTACTTC
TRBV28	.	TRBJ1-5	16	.	CASSRYRDYSNQPQHF	TGTGCCAGCAGTCGATACAGGGACTATAGCAATCAGCCCCAGCATTTT
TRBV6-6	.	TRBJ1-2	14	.	CASSYSSRDYGYTF	TGTGCCAGCAGTTACTCATCGAGGGACTATGGCTACACCTTC
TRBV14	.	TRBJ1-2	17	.	CASSLWAGPYHNYGYTF	TGTGCCAGCAGCCTTTGGGCGGGACCGTACCATAACTATGGCTACACCTTC
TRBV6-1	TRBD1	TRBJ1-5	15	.	CASRTTGERNQPQHF	TGTGCCAGCAGGACCACAGGGGAACGCAATCAGCCCCAGCATTTT
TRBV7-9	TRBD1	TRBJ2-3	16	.	CASSDRTGRSTDTQYF	TGTGCCAGCAGCGACCGGACAGGGCGAAGCACAGATACGCAGTATTTT
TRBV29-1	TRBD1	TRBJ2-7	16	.	CSVEVKRTGKDYEQYF	TGCAGCGTTGAAGTTAAAAGGACAGGGAAAGACTACGAGCAGTACTTC
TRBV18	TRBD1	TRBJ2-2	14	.	CATQEQGGTGELFF	TGTGCCACCCAGGAACAGGGGGGCACCGGGGAGCTGTTTTTT
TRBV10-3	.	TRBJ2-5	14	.	CAISEAPLQETQYF	TGTGCCATCAGTGAGGCGCCATTACAAGAGACCCAGTACTTC
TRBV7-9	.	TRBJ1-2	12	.	CASSVGLYGYTF	TGTGCCAGCAGCGTTGGCCTCTATGGCTACACCTTC
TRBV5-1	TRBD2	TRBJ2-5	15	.	CASRTSGGAQETQYF	TGCGCCAGCAGAACTAGCGGGGGGGCACAAGAGACCCAGTACTTC
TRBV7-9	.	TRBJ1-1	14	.	CASSGGRANTEAFF	TGTGCCAGCAGCGGCGGCAGGGCAAACACTGAAGCTTTCTTT
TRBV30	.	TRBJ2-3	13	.	CAWSVGLKDTQYF	TGTGCCTGGAGTGTAGGACTTAAAGATACGCAGTATTTT
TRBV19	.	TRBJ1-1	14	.	CASSIQALNTEAFF	TGTGCCAGTAGTATACAAGCCTTGAACACTGAAGCTTTCTTT
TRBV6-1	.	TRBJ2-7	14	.	CASSTDRQRYEQYF	TGTGCCAGCAGTACCGACAGGCAGCGCTACGAGCAGTACTTC
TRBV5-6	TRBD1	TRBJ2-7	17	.	CASSLFPTGTGAYEQYF	TGTGCCAGCAGCTTGTTCCCTACCGGGACAGGGGCCTACGAGCAGTACTTC
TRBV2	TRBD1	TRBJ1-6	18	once	CASSRTTSQGANNSPLHF	TGTGCCAGCAGTCGCACTACCTCACAGGGGGCGAATAATTCACCCCTCCACTTT
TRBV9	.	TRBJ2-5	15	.	CASSGQGLVWETQYF	TGTGCCAGCAGCGGCCAGGGGTTGGTATGGGAGACCCAGTACTTC
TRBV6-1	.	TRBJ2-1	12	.	CASSIQVNEQFF	TGTGCCAGCAGCATCCAGGTTAATGAGCAGTTCTTC
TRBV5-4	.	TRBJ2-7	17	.	CASSPTPGREDEYEQYF	TGTGCCAGCAGCCCCACCCCAGGGCGAGAGGACGAATACGAGCAGTACTTC
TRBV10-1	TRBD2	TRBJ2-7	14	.	CASSNSGAPYEQYF	TGCGCCAGCAGCAATAGCGGGGCGCCCTACGAGCAGTACTTC
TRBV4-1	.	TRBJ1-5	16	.	CASSQEASPSNQPQHF	TGCGCCAGCAGCCAAGAGGCCAGTCCCAGCAATCAGCCCCAGCATTTT
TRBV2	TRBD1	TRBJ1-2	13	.	CACRDRVLGGYTF	TGTGCCTGCCGGGACAGGGTCTTGGGCGGCTACACCTTC
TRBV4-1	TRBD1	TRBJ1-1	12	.	CATKGGGTEAFF	TGCGCCACCAAAGGGGGCGGCACTGAAGCTTTCTTT
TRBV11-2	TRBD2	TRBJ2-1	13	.	CASSLRLAREQFF	TGTGCCAGCAGCTTACGACTAGCAAGGGAGCAGTTCTTC
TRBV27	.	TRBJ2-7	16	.	CASRAKGDLSSYEQYF	TGTGCCAGCCGAGCAAAGGGAGACTTGAGCTCCTACGAGCAGTACTTC
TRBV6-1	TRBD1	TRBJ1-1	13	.	CASSEGDSTEAFF	TGTGCCAGCAGTGAGGGGGACAGCACTGAAGCTTTCTTT
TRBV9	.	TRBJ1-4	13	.	CASSRGDNEKLFF	TGTGCCAGCTCCAGGGGAGATAATGAAAAACTGTTTTTT
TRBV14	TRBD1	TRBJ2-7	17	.	CASSQKYGQGPHYEQYF	TGTGCCAGCAGCCAGAAATACGGACAGGGGCCCCACTACGAGCAGTACTTC
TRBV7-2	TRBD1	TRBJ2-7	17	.	CASSLDIRGTGAYEQYF	TGTGCCAGCAGCTTAGATATTAGGGGGACAGGAGCCTACGAGCAGTACTTC
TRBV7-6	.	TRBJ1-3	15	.	CASSSYTGTGNTIYF	TGTGCCAGCAGCTCTTATACAGGGACTGGAAACACCATATATTTT
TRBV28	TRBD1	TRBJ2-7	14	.	CASLRDRSLYEQYF	TGTGCCAGCCTTAGGGACAGGAGTCTCTACGAGCAGTACTTC
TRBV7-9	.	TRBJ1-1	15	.	CASSLGDIVGTEAFF	TGTGCCAGCAGCTTAGGGGACATTGTTGGCACTGAAGCTTTCTTT
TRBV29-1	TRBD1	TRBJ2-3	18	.	CSVEDPDTRTGMADTQYF	TGCAGCGTTGAAGATCCCGACACGAGGACAGGGATGGCAGATACGCAGTATTTT
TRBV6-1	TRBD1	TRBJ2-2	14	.	CASSGQPDTGELFF	TGTGCCAGTTCGGGACAGCCGGACACCGGGGAGCTGTTTTTT
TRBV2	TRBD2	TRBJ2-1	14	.	CASEGTRDYNEQFF	TGTGCCAGCGAGGGGACTAGAGACTACAATGAGCAGTTCTTC
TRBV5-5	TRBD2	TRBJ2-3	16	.	CASSLVGGGSTDTQYF	TGTGCCAGCAGCTTGGTAGGCGGGGGAAGCACAGATACGCAGTATTTT
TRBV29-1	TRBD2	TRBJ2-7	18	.	CSVDGLASGRGDAYEQYF	TGCAGCGTTGATGGGCTGGCTAGCGGGAGAGGGGATGCCTACGAGCAGTACTTC
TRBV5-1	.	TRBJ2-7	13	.	CASSLGGNYEQYF	TGCGCCAGCAGCTTGGGAGGGAACTACGAGCAGTACTTC
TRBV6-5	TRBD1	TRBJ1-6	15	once	CASSWTGEVGSPLHF	TGTGCCAGCAGTTGGACAGGGGAAGTAGGTTCACCCCTCCACTTT
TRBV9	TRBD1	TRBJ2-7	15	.	CASSETGTGSYEQYF	TGTGCCAGCAGCGAGACCGGGACAGGGTCCTACGAGCAGTACTTC
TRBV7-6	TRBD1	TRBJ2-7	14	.	CASSPLGTGNEQYF	TGTGCCAGCAGCCCACTCGGGACAGGGAACGAGCAGTACTTC
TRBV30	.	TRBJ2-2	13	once	CAWRSPPTGELFF	TGTGCCTGGAGGTCCCCCCCAACCGGGGAGCTGTTTTTT
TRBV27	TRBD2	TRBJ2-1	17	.	CASSENSGRAWDNEQFF	TGTGCCAGCAGTGAAAATAGCGGGAGGGCCTGGGACAATGAGCAGTTCTTC
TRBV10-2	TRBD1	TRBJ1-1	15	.	CASRKQGARHTEAFF	TGCGCCAGCAGAAAACAGGGGGCGCGACACACTGAAGCTTTCTTT
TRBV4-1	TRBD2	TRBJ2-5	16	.	CASSHTGLALNKTQYF	TGCGCCAGCAGCCACACGGGACTAGCGTTGAACAAGACCCAGTACTTC
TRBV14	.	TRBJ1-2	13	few	CASSFGENYGYTF	TGTGCCAGCAGCTTCGGGGAGAACTATGGCTACACCTTC
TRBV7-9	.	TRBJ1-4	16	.	CASSPAQQGSNEKLFF	TGTGCCAGCAGCCCCGCCCAGCAGGGATCTAATGAAAAACTGTTTTTT
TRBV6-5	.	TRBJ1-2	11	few	CASRGGYGYTF	TGTGCCAGCAGAGGAGGGTATGGCTACACCTTC
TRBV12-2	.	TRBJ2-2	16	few	CASRRQGNRGAGELFF	TGTGCAAGTCGACGGCAGGGGAATCGGGGGGCCGGGGAGCTGTTTTTT
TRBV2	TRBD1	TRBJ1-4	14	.	CASRHGTGNEKLFF	TGTGCCAGCAGACACGGGACAGGTAATGAAAAACTGTTTTTT
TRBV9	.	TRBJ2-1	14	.	CASERGSSYNEQFF	TGTGCCAGCGAACGGGGGAGCTCCTACAATGAGCAGTTCTTC
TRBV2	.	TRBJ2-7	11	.	CASSDRYEQYF	TGTGCCAGCAGTGACCGGTACGAGCAGTACTTC
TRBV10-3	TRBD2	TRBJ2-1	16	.	CAISEGTSGRVNEQFF	TGTGCCATCAGTGAGGGGACTAGCGGGAGGGTTAATGAGCAGTTCTTC
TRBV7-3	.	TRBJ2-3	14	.	CASSLRLGGDTQYF	TGTGCCAGCAGCTTAAGGCTAGGGGGAGATACGCAGTATTTT